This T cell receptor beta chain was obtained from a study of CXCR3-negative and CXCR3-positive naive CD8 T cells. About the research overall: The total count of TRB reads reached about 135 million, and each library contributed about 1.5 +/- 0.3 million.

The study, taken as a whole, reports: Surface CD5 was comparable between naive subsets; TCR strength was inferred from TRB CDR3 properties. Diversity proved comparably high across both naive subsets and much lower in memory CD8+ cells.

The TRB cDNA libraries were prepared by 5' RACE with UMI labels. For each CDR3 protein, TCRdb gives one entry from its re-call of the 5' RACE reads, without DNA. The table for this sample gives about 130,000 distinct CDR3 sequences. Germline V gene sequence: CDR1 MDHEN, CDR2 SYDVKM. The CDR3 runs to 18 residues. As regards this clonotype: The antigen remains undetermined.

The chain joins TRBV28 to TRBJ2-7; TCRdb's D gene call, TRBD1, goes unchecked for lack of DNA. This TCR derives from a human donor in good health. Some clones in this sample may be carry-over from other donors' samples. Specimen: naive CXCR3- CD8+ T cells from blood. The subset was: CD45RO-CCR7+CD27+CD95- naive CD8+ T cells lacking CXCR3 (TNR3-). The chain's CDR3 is CASSPALFDSLGNYEQYF.